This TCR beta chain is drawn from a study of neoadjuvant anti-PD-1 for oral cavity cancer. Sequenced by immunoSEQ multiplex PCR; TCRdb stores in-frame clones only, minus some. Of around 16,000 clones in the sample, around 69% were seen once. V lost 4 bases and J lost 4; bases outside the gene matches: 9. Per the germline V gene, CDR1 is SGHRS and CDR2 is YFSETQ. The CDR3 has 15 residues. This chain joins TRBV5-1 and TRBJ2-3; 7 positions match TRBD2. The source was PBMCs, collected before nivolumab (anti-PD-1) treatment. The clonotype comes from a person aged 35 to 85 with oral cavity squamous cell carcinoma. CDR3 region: CASSRTSEYSDTQYF. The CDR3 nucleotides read TGCGCCAGCAGCCGAACTAGCGAATATTCAGATACGCAGTATTTT.